This section outlines one T cell receptor beta chain sequence together with its context. What antigen it recognizes has not been identified. Qualities for individual bases were not recorded, and no much larger clone is one base off. These data are taken from a study of identical twins' blood T cells (dated by TCRdb to the early 2010s). At the level of the whole study: The roughly twelve libraries, six for the alpha chain and six for the beta chain, yielded roughly 50 million Illumina reads in total. Using next-generation sequencing, the study compared the TCR alpha and beta chain repertoires of three pairs of monozygous twins to assess how genetics influences repertoire formation.

On the study overall, not on this receptor specifically: Validation by independent studies was stated to be required for the proposed role of the TCRalpha J segment in MHC recognition during thymic selection. The number of CDR3 clonotypes shared between two donors was mainly determined by the product of the cloneset sizes of the two donors, and no clear deviation from this trend was shown by twins. Among the most abundant TCRbeta clonotypes, more CDR3 sequences were shared by each donor with her twin than with unrelated donors. Because the twins were reared together, environmental influences could not be ruled out as the explanation for twin similarity. V gene usage, even among non-selected out-of-frame TCRbeta clonotypes, was reported to be markedly more similar within twin pairs than between unrelated donors.

At the junction V is shortened by 9 bases and J by 4 bases, with 15 bases in between. CDR1 MNHEY and CDR2 SMNVEV were looked up in the germline V gene (reference sequence). Counted from cysteine to phenylalanine, this CDR3 has 13 amino acids. Only the CDR3 part of the read is kept: 39 bases, read in frame from the first base. The method was 5' RACE. The listed sequencing device is Illumina Genome Analyzer IIx. The RNA-based TCR cDNA libraries were made using a previously described protocol that was modified in several ways. To prevent cross-contamination, barcodes specific to each sample were added to both ends of every TCR cDNA library during cDNA synthesis and amplification. The authors' analysis ran thus. Between about 85,000 and nearly 550,000 clonotypes were identified per individual, with roughly 2.2 to 3.6 million CDR3-containing reads per library. Reads with improper barcode index combinations were discarded, after which clonesets were built for each library with the MiTCR software. MiTCR filtered or rescued low-quality reads and corrected PCR and sequencing errors when assembling CDR3 clonotypes. Artificial out-of-frame clonotypes were removed by being mapped to in-frame sequences, with one indel in the CDR3 allowed. To measure how similar V and J gene usage was between donors, Jensen-Shannon divergence was divided by mean entropy. TCRdb reanalyzed the raw reads on its own, using fastp at Q25 for trimming and MiXCR for clone calling, and kept in-frame beta chains. Rows merge per CDR3 protein into single entries with the most common DNA and genes. Clone size and V and J calls follow TCRdb, not the original study. This sample lists roughly 380,000 distinct CDR3 sequences; approximately 30% were detected once. The ten biggest clones cover 5.5% to 6.5% of the sample.

Donors were six healthy women forming three monozygous twin pairs. All three twin pairs had been reared together and were thought likely to have met the same infectious agents and vaccines. RNA was isolated from peripheral blood mononuclear cells and used to prepare TCR cDNA libraries. Source material: PBMCs. This chain joins TRBV27 to TRBJ1-1, and the D gene may be TRBD1, 6 bases matching. This receptor was obtained from a woman aged 18 to 55 in good health. At the DNA level, the sequence is TGTGCCAGTTCAGCGACAGGCACCACTGAAGCTTTCTTT. This translates into CASSATGTTEAFF.